This T cell receptor beta chain was sequenced in a study of blood T cells in healthy people across ages. V was cut by 2 bases and J by 0 bases, with 8 bases left in between. The CDR3 consists of 16 residues. The germline V gene encodes CDR1 KGHSH and CDR2 LQKENI. This clonotype has just one count. Next came a second PCR, run for about 6 to 12 cycles, which used a sample-barcoded 5' primer along with a J-beta primer mix. Using its own MiXCR run on the 5' RACE reads, TCRdb lists one record per CDR3 protein. This repertoire shows around 1.1 million distinct CDR3 sequences, about two fifths found once; its top ten account for less than 15%. Healthy individuals of Caucasian origin from Russia, aged about 6 to 100, served as donors.

The sequencing input was blood. The chain is built from TRBV18 and TRBJ2-6; D not certain. The sequence was collected from a man between 18 and 35 years old in good health. CDR3 sequence (DNA): TGTGCCAGCTCACCAAAGGGTAGCTCTGGGGCCAACGTCCTGACTTTC. The encoded protein is CASSPKGSSGANVLTF.